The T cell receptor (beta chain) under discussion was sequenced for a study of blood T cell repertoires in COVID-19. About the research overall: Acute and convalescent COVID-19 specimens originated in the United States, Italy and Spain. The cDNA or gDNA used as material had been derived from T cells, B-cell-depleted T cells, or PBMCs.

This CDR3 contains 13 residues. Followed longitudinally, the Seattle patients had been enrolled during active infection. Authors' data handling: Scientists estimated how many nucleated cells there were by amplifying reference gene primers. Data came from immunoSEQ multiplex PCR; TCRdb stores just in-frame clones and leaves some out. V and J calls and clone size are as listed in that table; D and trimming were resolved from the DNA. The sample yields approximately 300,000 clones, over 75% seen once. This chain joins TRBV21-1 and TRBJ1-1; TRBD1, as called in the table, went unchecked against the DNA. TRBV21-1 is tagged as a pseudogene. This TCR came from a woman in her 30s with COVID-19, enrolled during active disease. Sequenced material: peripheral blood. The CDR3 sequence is CASSKGQPVEAFF. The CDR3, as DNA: TGTGCCAGCAGCAAGGGACAGCCAGTTGAAGCTTTCTTT.